A selection of T cell receptor beta chains follows, all from one sample in a study of cytomegalovirus exposure and HLA in healthy donors. TCRdb's copy holds only in-frame clones and misses some; the assay was immunoSEQ multiplex PCR. Of roughly 110,000 clones listed, under 85% were seen once; the top ten hold about 4.3%. Sequences were obtained from PBMCs. All receptors come from a male donor in good health and CMV-seronegative. The CDR3 runs from the conserved cysteine through the conserved F or W. A D gene is named only where the DNA matches it firmly. Rows may omit the clone size; those that give it use once, few, many or a size class.

j_call d_call clone_size v_call cdr3_nt cdr3_aa
TRBJ1-2 TRBD1 few TRBV10-3 TGTGCCATCACCGAGGGTTATACGGACAGGGGGCTAAACTATGGCTACACCTTC CAITEGYTDRGLNYGYTF
TRBJ1-1 - - TRBV6-4 TGTGCCCTTAGCCAGGGTAGCACTGAAGCTTTCTTT CALSQGSTEAFF
TRBJ2-2 TRBD1 few TRBV25-1 TGTGCCAGCGCTGACAGGGGCCAGAAGAACACCGGGGAGCTGTTTTTT CASADRGQKNTGELFF
TRBJ2-5 TRBD2 few TRBV19 TGTGCCAGTAGTATCCAGCGGGAGGAGGAGACCCAGTACTTC CASSIQREEETQYF
TRBJ1-2 - - TRBV19 TGTGCCAGTAGTACCTTAGACAGGAACTATGGCTACACCTTC CASSTLDRNYGYTF
TRBJ2-3 TRBD2 - TRBV5-4 TGTGCCAGCAGCCCTAGCGGGGGGCCCAGCACAGATACGCAGTATTTT CASSPSGGPSTDTQYF
TRBJ2-7 TRBD2 - TRBV30 TGTGCCTGGAGTAACGCGGGAGGAGGCGGGCAGTACTTC CAWSNAGGGGQYF
TRBJ1-5 - few TRBV14 TGTGCCAGCAGCCTCCATAATCAGCCCCAGCATTTT CASSLHNQPQHF
TRBJ1-5 - - TRBV6-5 TGTGCCAGCAAAGATCTCAGCGCGGATCAGCCCCAGCATTTT CASKDLSADQPQHF
TRBJ2-2 - - TRBV30 TGTGCCTGGAGTCTGAACACCGGGGAGCTGTTTTTT CAWSLNTGELFF
TRBJ1-2 - - TRBV2 TGTGCCAGCAGGGAGGCCGTCGGCTATGGCTACACCTTC CASREAVGYGYTF
TRBJ1-2 - - TRBV5-1 TGCGCCAGCAGCCCGTCGGGACACCTGAACTATGGCTACACCTTC CASSPSGHLNYGYTF
TRBJ1-2 - - TRBV27 TGTGCCAGCGGACCCCGGGACACCGCTCTCTATGGCTACACCTTC CASGPRDTALYGYTF
TRBJ2-2 TRBD2 - TRBV11-2 TGTGCCAGCAGCTTGACTAGCGGGAGGGGCCCTGGGGAGCTGTTTTTT CASSLTSGRGPGELFF
TRBJ1-2 TRBD1 - TRBV27 TGTGCCAGCAGTCGCACAGGGGGTAACTATGGCTACACCTTC CASSRTGGNYGYTF
TRBJ2-2 - once TRBV27 TGTGCCAGCAGTTTATCGGTGGAGGCCGGGGAGCTGTTTTTT CASSLSVEAGELFF
TRBJ2-7 TRBD2 - TRBV6-5 TGTGCCAGCAGCATCAATAGCGGGAGCCCCTACGAGCAGTACTTC CASSINSGSPYEQYF
TRBJ2-3 TRBD1 - TRBV10-1 TGCGCCAGCAGCCCGGGACAGGTCACAACTGTCACAGATACGCAGTATTTT CASSPGQVTTVTDTQYF
TRBJ1-1 TRBD1 few TRBV29-1 TGCAGCGCCCTTTCTTACCAGGGGGCTACTGAAGCTTTCTTT CSALSYQGATEAFF
TRBJ1-2 - - TRBV27 TGTGCCAGCAGTACGACAGGCCGGTACTATGGCTACACCTTC CASSTTGRYYGYTF
TRBJ2-1 TRBD1 - TRBV9 TGTGCCAGCAGCGCTAGGGGACAGAACAATGAGCAGTTCTTC CASSARGQNNEQFF
TRBJ1-1 - once TRBV11-2 TGTGCCAGCAGCCCCTTAATAGAAGCTTTCTTT CASSPLIEAFF
TRBJ2-5 TRBD1 - TRBV29-1 TGCAGCGCAACGGGACAGAAAGAGACCCAGTACTTC CSATGQKETQYF
TRBJ2-7 TRBD2 once TRBV12-5 TGTGCTAGTGGTTTCGTGGGAGGGACTAGCGGCTACGAGCAGTACTTC CASGFVGGTSGYEQYF
TRBJ2-5 TRBD2 - TRBV2 TGTGCCAGCAGTGCGACGGGACTAGCGGGAGTAGAGACCCAGTACTTC CASSATGLAGVETQYF
TRBJ2-5 TRBD1 - TRBV5-1 TGCGCCAGCAAGACAGGGGGCTTAGAGACCCAGTACTTC CASKTGGLETQYF